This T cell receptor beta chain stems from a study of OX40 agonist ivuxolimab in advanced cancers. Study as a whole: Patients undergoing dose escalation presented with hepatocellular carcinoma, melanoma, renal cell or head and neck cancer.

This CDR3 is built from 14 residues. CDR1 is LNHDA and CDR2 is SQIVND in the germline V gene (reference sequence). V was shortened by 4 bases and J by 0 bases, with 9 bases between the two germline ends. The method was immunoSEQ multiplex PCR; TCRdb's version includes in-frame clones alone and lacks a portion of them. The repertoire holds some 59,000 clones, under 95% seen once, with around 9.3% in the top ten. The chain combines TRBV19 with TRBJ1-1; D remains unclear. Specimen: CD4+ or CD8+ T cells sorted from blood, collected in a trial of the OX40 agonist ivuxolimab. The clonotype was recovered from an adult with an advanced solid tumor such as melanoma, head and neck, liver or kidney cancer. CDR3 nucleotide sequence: TGTGCCAGTAGTACCGGGAGCCTGAACACTGAAGCTTTCTTT. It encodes CASSTGSLNTEAFF.